The following is a T cell receptor beta chain sequence with its context. As yet, its antigen is unknown. Into CD45RA+ naive and CD45RA-negative memory subsets, the CD4+ cells were split. This specimen belongs to a study of shared clonotypes between healthy human individuals. The overall study: Used for every donor were three CD4 naive, three CD4 memory, two CD8 naive and one CD8 memory plate.

The CDR3 covers 10 residues. Between the trimmed V and J ends, which lost 9 bases and 3 bases, there was a span of 5 bases. Germline V gene sequence: CDR1 LNHDA, CDR2 SQIVND (reference sequence). Whole-study findings and limits: Some clonotypes were shared by all four sorted-subset donors, while others were not shared. The non-shared ones had lower generation probabilities than the shared ones.

Per the original methods: ImmunoSEQ sequences covered only the junction and lacked quality scores; filtering therefore differed. Sequencing used immunoSEQ multiplex PCR; TCRdb keeps in-frame clones, though not all of them. V, J and clone size were drawn from that table, and D and trimming were deduced from the DNA. The sample holds 2 million to 3 million clones; 80% to 95% are singletons and the top ten take about 0.39%. The material sequenced was naive CD4+ T cells from PBMCs. Subset given: CD45RA+ positively selected. This chain uses TRBV19 with TRBJ2-5; no firm D call. The source is a man younger than 30 in good health. Some clones in this sample may be carry-over from other donors' samples. The CDR3 is CASEKETQYF. Here the CDR3 DNA reads TGTGCCAGCGAAAAAGAGACCCAGTACTTC.